Presented here are 21 T cell receptor beta chains from one specimen sequenced in a study of T cells in Graves' hyperthyroidism and ophthalmopathy. Using RNA transcripts as the source, TCR beta CDR3 regions were amplified. When the TCR CDR3 underwent first-round RT-PCR, the HTBI primer set was used. TCRdb ran MiXCR on the multiplex PCR reads and lists one entry per CDR3 protein. Of 600,000 to 650,000 distinct CDR3 sequences listed, around 21% are singletons. Input material: blood. The receptor set was obtained from a man aged 25-45 years with Graves' ophthalmopathy.

This clonotype occurred a few times. The chain combines TRBV5-1 with TRBJ2-7; TRBD1 matches 8 bases. Germline V gene sequence: CDR1 SGHRS, CDR2 YFSETQ. CDR3 size: 13 residues. The V and J ends lost 4 bases and 6 bases, in that order; junction bases with no gene match: 6. CDR3 nucleotide sequence: TGCGCCAGCAGCGCGGGACAGGTACGCGAGCAGTACTTC. This encodes CASSAGQVREQYF.

This chain connects TRBV7-9 to TRBJ2-7; 8 nucleotides line up with TRBD2. V shed 0 bases, J shed 3 bases, and the junction held 4 bases outside the gene matches. Germline V gene sequence: CDR1 SEHNR, CDR2 FQNEAQ (reference sequence). This CDR3 has 15 residues. The CDR3 DNA reads TGTGCCAGCAGCTTAGCCCGGGCGGGGGGCTACGAGCAGTACTTC. This translates into CASSLARAGGYEQYF.

The chain recombines TRBV10-3 with TRBJ1-1; D is ambiguous. CDR1 and CDR2 from the germline V gene are ENHRY and SYGVKD. CDR3 size: 15 residues. V lost 0 bases to trimming and J lost 6 bases, with 14 bases between them. CDR3 region: CAISESGKRLSEAFF. CDR3 nucleotide sequence: TGTGCCATCAGTGAGTCTGGCAAAAGGCTATCTGAAGCTTTCTTT.

In this sample, this clonotype turned up a few times. The chain employs TRBV19 and TRBJ1-5; D is uncertain. Looked up from germline, CDR1 is LNHDA and CDR2 is SQIVND (reference sequence). CDR3 length equals 13 residues. The germline V and J ends were trimmed by 6 bases and 2 bases, with 8 bases remaining between them. This CDR3 reads CASRLMGNQPQHF. CDR3 in DNA: TGTGCCAGTAGGTTGATGGGCAATCAGCCCCAGCATTTT.

This clonotype was recorded many times. The chain has TRBV30 and TRBJ1-5, with unresolved D. This CDR3 comprises 15 residues. Per the germline V gene, CDR1 is GTSNPN and CDR2 is SVGIG (reference sequence). V was cut by 0 bases and J by 1 base, with 10 bases left in between. Here the CDR3 DNA reads TGTGCCTGGAGTGTACCTGGGGTCAGCAATCAGCCCCAGCATTTT. It codes for CAWSVPGVSNQPQHF.

This clonotype was counted a few times. The chain combines TRBV12-3 or TRBV12-4 with TRBJ2-7, with a weak D call TRBD1 (6 bases). The CDR3 runs to 15 residues. Trimming took 4 bases from V and 0 from J, leaving 13 bases between them. CDR3 in amino acids: CASSSAGTHSYEQYF. Written as DNA, the CDR3 is TGTGCCAGCAGTTCCGCCGGGACACACTCCTACGAGCAGTACTTC.

There are many counts of this clonotype. The rearrangement uses TRBV28 and TRBJ1-2; D is ambiguous. This CDR3 has 13 amino acids. The V and J ends lost 5 bases and 6 bases respectively, with 13 bases between them. Looked up from germline, CDR1 is MDHEN and CDR2 is SYDVKM. For the CDR3, the DNA is TGTGCCAGCAGTGCCGGGCCTCTCAATGGCTACACCTTC. It yields the protein CASSAGPLNGYTF.

The rearrangement uses TRBV7-2 and TRBJ1-4; 11 nucleotides agree with TRBD1. The V gene's germline CDR1 is SGHTA and CDR2 FQGNSA. V lost 5 bases to trimming and J lost 7 bases; unmatched junction nucleotides: 18. This CDR3 region has 19 residues. The CDR3 DNA sequence: TGTGCCAGCAGCCCTGGACAGGGGGCAATGGTGAGGTCTGGTGAAAAACTGTTTTTT. It encodes CASSPGQGAMVRSGEKLFF.

A remark on this clonotype: Because the CDR3 is missing its conserved closing phenylalanine or tryptophan, this is likely a read error. The chain employs TRBV2 and TRBJ2-2; 8 bases are a match to TRBD2. The CDR3 spans 14 residues. CDR1 is SNHLY, CDR2 FYNNEI, per germline. V gave up 8 bases and J gave up 5 bases; unmatched junction bases: 7. This CDR3 is CASLGGAGTGELFL. The CDR3 DNA follows: TGTGCCAGCCTCGGGGGGGCAGGAACCGGGGAGCTGTTTCTT.

Here the CDR3 DNA reads TGTGCCAGCTCTAGCGGGATCACCTACAATGAGCAGTTCTTC. Its translation: CASSSGITYNEQFF. V is TRBV25-1 and J is TRBJ2-1; 9 bases are shared with TRBD2. The V segment lost 8 bases and the J segment 2 bases; nucleotides outside the gene matches: 4. This CDR3 is built from 14 residues. Germline V CDR1 and CDR2: MGHDK, SYGVNS.

The chain has TRBV4-2 and TRBJ2-7; 10 nucleotides agree with TRBD2. In germline, CDR1 is LGHNA, CDR2 YNFKEQ. The CDR3 runs to 12 residues. The V gene end was trimmed by 7 bases and the J gene end by 11 bases; junction bases not matched to a gene: 8. The CDR3 region is CASKSSSGSEYF. The DNA for the CDR3 is TGTGCCAGCAAGTCTTCTAGCGGGAGCGAGTACTTC.

J is TRBJ1-2 and V is TRBV7-3; maybe TRBD1 (5 bases). CDR1 and CDR2 from the germline V gene are SGHTA and FQGTGA. Trimming removed 1 base at V and 5 bases at J, with 20 bases between. The CDR3 runs to 17 residues. CDR3 nucleotide sequence: TGTGCCAGCAGCTTAAATCAGGGAACGGGCTTACTATATGGCTACACCTTC. It specifies CASSLNQGTGLLYGYTF.

The rearrangement links TRBV7-9 to TRBJ2-1, with TRBD1 identical over 10 bases. Per germline, CDR1 SEHNR and CDR2 FQNEAQ (reference sequence). The CDR3 has 16 amino acids. The V and J ends lost 5 bases and 0 bases, in that order; junction bases with no gene match: 4. Here the CDR3 reads CASSGGQGSSYNEQFF. The CDR3 DNA sequence: TGTGCCAGCAGCGGGGGACAGGGGAGCTCCTACAATGAGCAGTTCTTC.

This clonotype has more than one count but fewer than ten. The chain joins TRBV9 to TRBJ2-5; D may correspond to TRBD1 or TRBD2 (5 bases each). CDR3 size: 13 residues. Germline CDR1 is SGDLS and CDR2 is YYNGEE. Trimming took off 0 bases at V and 3 bases at J, with 6 bases between the two ends. The CDR3 loop is CASSVVGEETQYF. CDR3 nucleotides: TGTGCCAGCAGCGTAGTGGGGGAAGAGACCCAGTACTTC.

V is TRBV3-1 and J is TRBJ2-2; tentatively, D is TRBD2 (5 bases). Germline V CDR1 and CDR2: LGHDT, YNNKEL (reference sequence). CDR3 length: 14 amino acids. Trimming took off 4 bases at V and 4 bases at J, with 10 bases between the two ends. This CDR3 is CASSPHGGTGELFF. The CDR3 region has the DNA TGTGCCAGCAGCCCTCATGGAGGCACCGGGGAGCTGTTTTTT.

The chain combines TRBV6-2 or TRBV6-3 with TRBJ2-2; 7 bases align to TRBD2. The CDR3 sequence is 18 residues long. Germline-derived CDR1 and CDR2 are MNHEY and SVGEGT. The ends lost 5 bases at V and 0 bases at J; junction bases unmatched: 12. The CDR3 loop reads CASSTIGAAGPNTGELFF. The DNA for the CDR3 is TGTGCCAGCAGTACCATCGGGGCAGCGGGACCGAACACCGGGGAGCTGTTTTTT.

This clonotype was picked up many times. The J gene is TRBJ1-4, the V gene TRBV28; TRBD1 might be the D (5 bases). Germline V lookup: CDR1 MDHEN, CDR2 SYDVKM. V was cut by 6 bases and J by 7 bases, with 12 bases left in between. The CDR3 is 13 amino acids. The CDR3 bases are TGTGCCAGCAGATCTGGGGCGGCTGAAAAACTGTTTTTT. It is translated as CASRSGAAEKLFF.

Of note for this clonotype: The junction departs from the called germline gene at one end, perhaps through a read error. This chain uses TRBV28 with TRBJ2-2; the D gene is possibly TRBD1 (6 bases). The length of the CDR3 is 11 residues. Per germline, CDR1 MDHEN and CDR2 SYDVKM. The CDR3 DNA reads as TGTGCCACCGGGGACACCCGGGAGCTGTTTTTT. This codes for CATGDTRELFF.

The V call is TRBV3-1, the J call TRBJ2-7; 14 positions match TRBD2. Germline CDR1 is LGHDT and CDR2 is YNNKEL (reference sequence). The CDR3 has 17 residues. Unmatched junction bases numbered 5, after V lost 1 base and J lost 3 bases. In DNA form, the CDR3 reads TGTGCCAGCAGCCAAGGGACTAGCGGGAGGACTTTCTACGAGCAGTACTTC. Its translation is CASSQGTSGRTFYEQYF.

Only a few counts were recorded for this clonotype. V usage is TRBV2 and J usage is TRBJ2-1, with a weak D call TRBD1 (5 bases). Germline lookup yields CDR1 SNHLY and CDR2 FYNNEI. V shed 3 bases and J shed 6 bases, with 15 bases lying between them. The CDR3 extends over 15 amino acids. The DNA of the CDR3 is TGTGCCAGCAGTGAGGGGCAGGCTTCCCCCAATGAGCAGTTCTTC. This sequence encodes CASSEGQASPNEQFF.

This clonotype was seen a handful of times. V is TRBV2 and J is TRBJ2-7, with TRBD2 matching 8 bases. Germline-derived CDR1 and CDR2 are SNHLY and FYNNEI. The CDR3 runs 16 residues. Trimming cost V 10 bases and J 5 bases; bases outside gene matches: 19. The CDR3 nucleotides are TGTGCCACCCACCGGGGGGGTAGCGCTCCCCCTGACGAGCAGTACTTC. Residues: CATHRGGSAPPDEQYF.